The source of this T cell receptor beta chain is a study of cytomegalovirus exposure and HLA in healthy donors. Note on this clone: The antigen is not known.

Whole-study results and caveats: Among immune exposure information, only CMV serostatus was available. In an earlier analysis, productive rearrangement rates for most beta V segments clustered near 87% or 30%.

PCR employed 60 Vbeta and 13 Jbeta primers. Only in-frame clones appear in the TCRdb table, and some are missing; sequencing was by immunoSEQ multiplex PCR. The sample shows roughly 250,000 clones, around 80% of them seen only once. V trimming: 7 bases; J trimming: 8 bases; junction bases outside the gene matches: 12. The CDR3 is made up of 14 amino acids. Germline loops: CDR1 GTSNPN, CDR2 SVGIG (reference sequence). Sample: PBMCs. The receptor was derived from a girl aged 2 to 10 in good health and CMV-seronegative. The chain has TRBV30 and TRBJ2-2; 8 bases are shared with TRBD2. CDR3 nucleotide sequence: TGTGCCTCCAGAGCAATCGGGAGGGAGGGGGAGCTGTTTTTT. This gives the protein CASRAIGREGELFF.